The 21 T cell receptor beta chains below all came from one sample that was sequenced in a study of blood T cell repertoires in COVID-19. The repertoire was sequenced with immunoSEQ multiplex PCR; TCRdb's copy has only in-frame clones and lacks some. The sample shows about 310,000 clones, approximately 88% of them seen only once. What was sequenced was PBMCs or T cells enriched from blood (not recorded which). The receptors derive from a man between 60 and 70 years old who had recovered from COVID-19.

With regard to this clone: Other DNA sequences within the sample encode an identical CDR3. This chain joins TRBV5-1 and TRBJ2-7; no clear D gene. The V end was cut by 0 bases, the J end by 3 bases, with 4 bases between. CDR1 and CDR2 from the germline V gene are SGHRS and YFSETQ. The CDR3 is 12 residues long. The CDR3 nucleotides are TGCGCCAGCAGCTTGGGTCTCTACGAGCAGTACTTC. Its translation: CASSLGLYEQYF.

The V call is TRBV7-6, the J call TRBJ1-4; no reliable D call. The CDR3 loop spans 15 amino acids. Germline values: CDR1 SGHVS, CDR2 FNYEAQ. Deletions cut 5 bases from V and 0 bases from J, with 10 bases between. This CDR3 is CASSPSTATNEKLFF. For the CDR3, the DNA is TGTGCCAGCAGCCCCAGCACAGCAACTAATGAAAAACTGTTTTTT.

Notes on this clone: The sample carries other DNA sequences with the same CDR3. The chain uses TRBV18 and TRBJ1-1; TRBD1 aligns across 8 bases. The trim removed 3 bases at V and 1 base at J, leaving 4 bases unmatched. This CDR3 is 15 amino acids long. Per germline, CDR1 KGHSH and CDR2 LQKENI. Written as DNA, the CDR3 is TGTGCCAGCTCACCTGGACAGGGAGCGAACACTGAAGCTTTCTTT. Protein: CASSPGQGANTEAFF. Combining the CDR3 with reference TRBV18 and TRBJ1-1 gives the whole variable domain NAGVMQNPRHLVRRRGQEARLRCSPMKGHSHVYWYRQLPEEGLKFMVYLQKENIIDESGMPKERFSAEFPKEGPSILRIQQVVRGDSAAYFCASSPGQGANTEAFFGQGTRLTVV.

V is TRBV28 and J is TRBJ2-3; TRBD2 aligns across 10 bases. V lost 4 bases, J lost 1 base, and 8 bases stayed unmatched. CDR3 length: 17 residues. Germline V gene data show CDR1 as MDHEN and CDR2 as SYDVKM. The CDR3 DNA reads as TGTGCCAGCAGTTCTAGCGGGAGAAAGTTTGGCACAGATACGCAGTATTTT. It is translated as CASSSSGRKFGTDTQYF. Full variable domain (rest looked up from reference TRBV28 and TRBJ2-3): DVKVTQSSRYLVKRTGEKVFLECVQDMDHENMFWYRQDPGLGLRLIYFSYDVKMKEKGDIPEGYSVSREKKERFSLILESASTNQTSMYLCASSSSGRKFGTDTQYFGPGTRLTVL.

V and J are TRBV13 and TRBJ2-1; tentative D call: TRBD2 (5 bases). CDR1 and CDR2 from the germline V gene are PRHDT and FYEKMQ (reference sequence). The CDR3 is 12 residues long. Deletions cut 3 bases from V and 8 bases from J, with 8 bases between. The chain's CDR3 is CASSFTRYEQFF. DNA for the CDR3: TGTGCCAGCAGCTTCACTAGATATGAGCAGTTCTTC.

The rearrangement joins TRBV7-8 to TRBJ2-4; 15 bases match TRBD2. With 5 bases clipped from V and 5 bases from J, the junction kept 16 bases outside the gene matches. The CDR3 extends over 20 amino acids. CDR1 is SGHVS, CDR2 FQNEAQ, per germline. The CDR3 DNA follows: TGTGCCAGCAGCCGAGACGGACTAGCGGGAGGGCTTCCTAGAGAAAACATTCAGTACTTC. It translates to CASSRDGLAGGLPRENIQYF.

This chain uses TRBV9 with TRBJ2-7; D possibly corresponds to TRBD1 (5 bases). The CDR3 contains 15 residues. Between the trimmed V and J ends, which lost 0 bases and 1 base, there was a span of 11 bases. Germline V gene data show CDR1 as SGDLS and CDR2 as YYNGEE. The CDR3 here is CASSVGGQSSYEQYF. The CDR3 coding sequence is TGTGCCAGCAGCGTAGGAGGACAAAGTTCCTACGAGCAGTACTTC.

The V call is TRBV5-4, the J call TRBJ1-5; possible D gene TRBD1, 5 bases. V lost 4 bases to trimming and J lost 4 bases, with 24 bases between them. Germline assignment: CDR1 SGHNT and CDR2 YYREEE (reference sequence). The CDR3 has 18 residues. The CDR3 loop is CASSQRGEGDSRNQPQHF. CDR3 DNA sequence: TGTGCCAGCAGCCAACGGGGGGAAGGGGATAGCAGGAATCAGCCCCAGCATTTT. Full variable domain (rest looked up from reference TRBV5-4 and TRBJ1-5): ETGVTQSPTHLIKTRGQQVTLRCSSQSGHNTVSWYQQALGQGPQFIFQYYREEENGRGNFPPRFSGLQFPNYSSELNVNALELDDSALYLCASSQRGEGDSRNQPQHFGDGTRLSIL.

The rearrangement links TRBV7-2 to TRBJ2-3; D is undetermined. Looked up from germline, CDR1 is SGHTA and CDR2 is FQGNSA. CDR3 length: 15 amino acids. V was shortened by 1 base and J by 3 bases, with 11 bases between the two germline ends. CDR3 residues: CASSLGAAVTDTQYF. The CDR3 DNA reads TGTGCCAGCAGCTTAGGGGCAGCCGTGACAGATACGCAGTATTTT.

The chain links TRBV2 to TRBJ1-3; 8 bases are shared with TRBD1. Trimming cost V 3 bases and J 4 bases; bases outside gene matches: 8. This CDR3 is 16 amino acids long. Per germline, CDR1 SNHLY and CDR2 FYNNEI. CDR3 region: CASSDPGQVSGNTIYF. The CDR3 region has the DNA TGTGCCAGCAGTGATCCGGGACAGGTCTCCGGAAACACCATATATTTT. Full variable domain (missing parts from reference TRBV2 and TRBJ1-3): EPEVTQTPSHQVTQMGQEVILRCVPISNHLYFYWYRQILGQKVEFLVSFYNNEISEKSEIFDDQFSVERPDGSNFTLKIRSTKLEDSAMYFCASSDPGQVSGNTIYFGEGSWLTVV.

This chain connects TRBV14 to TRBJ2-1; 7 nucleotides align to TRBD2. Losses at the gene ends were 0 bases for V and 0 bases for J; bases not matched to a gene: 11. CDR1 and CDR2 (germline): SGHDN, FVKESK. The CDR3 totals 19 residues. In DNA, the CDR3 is TGTGCCAGCAGCCAAGATTTGAACCCCGGGAGGAGCTCCTACAATGAGCAGTTCTTC. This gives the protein CASSQDLNPGRSSYNEQFF.

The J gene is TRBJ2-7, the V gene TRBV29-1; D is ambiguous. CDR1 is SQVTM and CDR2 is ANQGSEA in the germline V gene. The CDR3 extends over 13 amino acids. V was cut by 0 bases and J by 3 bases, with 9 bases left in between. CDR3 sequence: CSVEERSGYEQYF. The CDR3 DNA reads TGCAGCGTTGAAGAGAGGTCGGGCTACGAGCAGTACTTC.

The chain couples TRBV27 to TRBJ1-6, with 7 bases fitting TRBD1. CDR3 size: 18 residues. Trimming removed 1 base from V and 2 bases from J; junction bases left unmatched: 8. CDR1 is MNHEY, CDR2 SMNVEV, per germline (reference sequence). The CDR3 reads CASSLWGTAITYNSPLHF. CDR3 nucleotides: TGTGCCAGCAGTTTATGGGGGACAGCTATCACCTATAATTCACCCCTCCACTTT.

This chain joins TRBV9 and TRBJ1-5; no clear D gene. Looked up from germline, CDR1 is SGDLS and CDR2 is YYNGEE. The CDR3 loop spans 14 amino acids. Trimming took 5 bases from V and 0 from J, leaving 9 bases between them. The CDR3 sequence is CASSADYSNQPQHF. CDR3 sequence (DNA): TGTGCCAGCAGTGCGGATTATAGCAATCAGCCCCAGCATTTT.

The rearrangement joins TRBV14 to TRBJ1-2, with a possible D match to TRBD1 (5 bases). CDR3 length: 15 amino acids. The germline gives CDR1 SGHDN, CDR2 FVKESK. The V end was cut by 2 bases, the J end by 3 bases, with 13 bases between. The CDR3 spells CASSQLGGLDYGYTF. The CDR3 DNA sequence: TGTGCCAGCAGCCAATTGGGGGGTCTCGACTATGGCTACACCTTC.

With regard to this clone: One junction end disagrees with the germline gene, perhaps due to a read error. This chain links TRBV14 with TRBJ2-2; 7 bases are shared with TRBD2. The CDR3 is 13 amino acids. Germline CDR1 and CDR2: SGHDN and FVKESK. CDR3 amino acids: CASSHTRGGGLFF. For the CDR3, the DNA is TGTGCCAGCAGCCATACAAGAGGCGGGGGGCTGTTTTTT.

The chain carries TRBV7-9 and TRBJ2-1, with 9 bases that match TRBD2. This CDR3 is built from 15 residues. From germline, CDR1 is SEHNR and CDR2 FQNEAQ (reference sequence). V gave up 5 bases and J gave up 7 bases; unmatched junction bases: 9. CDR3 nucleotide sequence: TGTGCCAGCAGCCATAGCGGGAGTGTAGGAAATGAGCAGTTCTTC. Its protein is CASSHSGSVGNEQFF.

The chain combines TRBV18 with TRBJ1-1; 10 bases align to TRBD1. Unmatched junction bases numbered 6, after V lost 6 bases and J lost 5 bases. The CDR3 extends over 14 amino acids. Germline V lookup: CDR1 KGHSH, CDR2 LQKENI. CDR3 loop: CASSRTGGRTEAFF. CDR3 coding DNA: TGTGCCAGCTCCAGGACAGGGGGTAGGACTGAAGCTTTCTTT.

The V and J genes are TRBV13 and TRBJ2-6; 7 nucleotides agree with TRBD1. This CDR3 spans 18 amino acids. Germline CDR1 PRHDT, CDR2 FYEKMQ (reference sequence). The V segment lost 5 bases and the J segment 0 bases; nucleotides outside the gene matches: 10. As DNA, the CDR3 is TGTGCCAGCAGCAACCGACAGGGCCTAAGCTCTGGGGCCAACGTCCTGACTTTC. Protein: CASSNRQGLSSGANVLTF.

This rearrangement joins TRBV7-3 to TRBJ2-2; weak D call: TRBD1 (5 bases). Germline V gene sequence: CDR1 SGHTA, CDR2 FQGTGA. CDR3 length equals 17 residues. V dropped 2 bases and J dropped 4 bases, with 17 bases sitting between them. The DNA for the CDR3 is TGTGCCAGCAGCTTAGAATCAGGGTTCGTTGGCACCGGGGAGCTGTTTTTT. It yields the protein CASSLESGFVGTGELFF.

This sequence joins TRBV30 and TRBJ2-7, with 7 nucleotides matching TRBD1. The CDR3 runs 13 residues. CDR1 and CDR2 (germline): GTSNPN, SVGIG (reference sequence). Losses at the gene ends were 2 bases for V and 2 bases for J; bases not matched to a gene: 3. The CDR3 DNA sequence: TGTGCCTGGAGTCCTGGGACAGCCTACGAGCAGTACTTC. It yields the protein CAWSPGTAYEQYF.